This record concerns one TCR beta chain sequence. This clonotype was seen ten or more times. What this receptor recognizes is not known. No quality values exist for individual bases; no much larger clone is one base distant. Unmatched junction bases come to 8, with V trimmed by 5 bases and J by 5 bases. The CDR3, cysteine through phenylalanine, is 14 amino acids long. Just CDR3 DNA is preserved here, 42 bases in frame from base 1. The sample belongs to a study of T-cell reconstitution after alpha-beta-depleted transplantation in children (dated by TCRdb to about 2016). About the full investigation: Using TCR repertoire profiling, the study followed T-cell immune reconstitution in a quantitative way in children after TCRalphabeta/CD19-depleted allogeneic hematopoietic cell transplantation.

Receptor amplification or capture employed PCR. Sequencing instrument: Illumina HiSeq 2500. TCR library preparation used molecular barcoding, with unique molecular identifiers applied to normalize quantification of the TCRbeta repertoire. The raw public data were reprocessed by TCRdb itself: fastp quality trimming at Q25, MiXCR clonotype calling, in-frame beta chains only. CDR3 protein duplicates are merged, each entry listing the most common genes and DNA. For this sample there are about 640,000 distinct CDR3 sequences; around a sixth appear just once. 0.9% to 1.2% of the sample is held by the ten biggest clonotypes.

The material was PBMCs from the stem cell graft donor, obtained from the stem cell graft. In this chain, TRBV12-3 or TRBV12-4 is recombined with TRBJ2-7; a stretch of 8 junction bases matches TRBD2. The clonotype comes from a human donor who donated a stem cell graft to a child with acute myeloid leukemia. The DNA is TGTGCCAGCAGTCTTATGCTAGCGGGCCACGAGCAGTACTTC. It encodes CASSLMLAGHEQYF.